This T cell receptor beta chain is from a study of cytomegalovirus exposure and HLA in healthy donors. Study context: Findings of an earlier analysis included some 120 million unique TCR beta sequences from some 190 million T cells.

There were likely unrecorded immune exposures, though donors were nominally healthy when sampled. General study results and limits: Presence/absence analyses took donor sequencing depth as roughly uniform. Highly shared variants forming one cluster were likely a sequencing artifact.

CDR3 size: 16 residues. On this clone itself: Antigen: not known.

The PCR had 60 Vbeta and 13 Jbeta primers. Sequenced by immunoSEQ multiplex PCR; TCRdb stores in-frame clones only, minus some. The sample has 150,000 to 200,000 clones; approximately 12% are singletons. This receptor was identified in a man aged 50 to 59 in good health and CMV-seropositive. The sample comprised PBMCs. The chain carries TRBV7-5 and TRBJ1-3. TRBV7-5 is described as a pseudogene. The CDR3 DNA reads as TGTGCCAGAAGCTTAGCGGGGGGTGAGGCTGGAAACACCATATATTTT. Protein: CARSLAGGEAGNTIYF.